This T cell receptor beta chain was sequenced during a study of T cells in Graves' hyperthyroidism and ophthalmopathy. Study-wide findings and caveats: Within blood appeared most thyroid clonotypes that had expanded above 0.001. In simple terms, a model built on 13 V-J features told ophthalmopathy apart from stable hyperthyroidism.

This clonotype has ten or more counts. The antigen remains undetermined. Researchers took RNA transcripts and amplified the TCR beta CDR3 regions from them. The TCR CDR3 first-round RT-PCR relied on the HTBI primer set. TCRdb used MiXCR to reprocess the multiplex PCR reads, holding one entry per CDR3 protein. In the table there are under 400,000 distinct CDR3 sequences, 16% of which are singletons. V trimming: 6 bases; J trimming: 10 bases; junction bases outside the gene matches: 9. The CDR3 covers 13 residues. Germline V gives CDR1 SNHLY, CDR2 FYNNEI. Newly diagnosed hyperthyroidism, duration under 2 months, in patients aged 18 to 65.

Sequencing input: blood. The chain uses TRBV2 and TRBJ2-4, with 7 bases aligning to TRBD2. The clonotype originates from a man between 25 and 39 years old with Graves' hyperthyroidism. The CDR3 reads CASRADGGGIQYF. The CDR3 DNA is TGTGCCAGCAGGGCGGACGGGGGAGGGATTCAGTACTTC.